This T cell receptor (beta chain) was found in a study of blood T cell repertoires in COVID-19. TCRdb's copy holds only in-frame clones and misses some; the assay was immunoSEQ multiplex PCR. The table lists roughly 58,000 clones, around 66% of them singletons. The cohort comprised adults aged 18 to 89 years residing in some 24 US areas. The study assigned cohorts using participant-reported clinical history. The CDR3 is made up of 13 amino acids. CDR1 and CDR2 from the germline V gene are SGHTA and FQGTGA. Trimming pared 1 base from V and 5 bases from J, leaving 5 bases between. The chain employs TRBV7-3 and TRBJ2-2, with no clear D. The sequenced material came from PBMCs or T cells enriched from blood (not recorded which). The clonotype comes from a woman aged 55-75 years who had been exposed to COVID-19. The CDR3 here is CASSLIETGELFF. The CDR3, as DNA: TGTGCCAGCAGCTTAATAGAGACCGGGGAGCTGTTTTTT.